Shown below are 15 T cell receptor beta chains from a single sample sequenced in a study of OX40 agonist ivuxolimab in advanced cancers. The data were produced by immunoSEQ multiplex PCR, yet TCRdb's version contains in-frame clones alone and is incomplete. The sample carries more than 85,000 clones, 91% recorded once. This material consisted of CD4+ or CD8+ T cells sorted from blood, taken in a trial of the OX40 agonist ivuxolimab. The receptors originated from an adult with an advanced solid tumor such as melanoma, head and neck, liver or kidney cancer.

Only a few counts were recorded for this clone. This sequence joins TRBV28 and TRBJ2-7; 7 bases agree with TRBD2. The CDR3 spans 14 residues. The germline V gene has CDR1 MDHEN and CDR2 SYDVKM. Losses at the gene ends were 6 bases for V and 3 bases for J; bases not matched to a gene: 8. CDR3 sequence reads: CASSFIGGSYEQYF. The CDR3 DNA is TGTGCCAGCAGCTTCATTGGCGGGAGCTACGAGCAGTACTTC.

The CDR3 loop is CAWDLRRGNEQFF. The CDR3 nucleotides are TGTGCCTGGGACCTTCGGCGGGGCAATGAGCAGTTCTTC. The chain uses TRBV30 and TRBJ2-1, with D perhaps matching TRBD2 (6 bases). V lost 5 bases to trimming and J lost 6 bases, with 14 bases between them. The CDR3 totals 13 residues. Germline V gene data show CDR1 as GTSNPN and CDR2 as SVGIG (reference sequence). Looking up the rest from reference TRBV30 and TRBJ2-1 gives the full variable domain: SQTIHQWPATLVQPVGSPLSLECTVEGTSNPNLYWYRQAAGRGLQLLFYSVGIGQISSEVPQNLSASRPQDRQFILSSKKLLLSDSGFYLCAWDLRRGNEQFFGPGTRLTVL.

The rearrangement joins TRBV11-1 to TRBJ2-6; a possible D gene is TRBD2 (5 bases). The CDR3 loop spans 15 amino acids. V was clipped by 3 bases and J by 0 bases, with 6 bases between them. Germline loops: CDR1 SGHAT, CDR2 FQDESV (reference sequence). The CDR3 bases are TGTGCCAGCAGCTTTGGAGGCTCTGGGGCCAACGTCCTGACTTTC. This translates into CASSFGGSGANVLTF.

This sequence joins TRBV20-1 and TRBJ1-2; D uncertain. The CDR3 contains 11 residues. In germline, CDR1 is DFQATT, CDR2 SNEGSKA (reference sequence). DNA of the CDR3: TGCAGCCGTCCTGTCCTCCGAGGCTACACCTTC. It encodes CSRPVLRGYTF.

This chain connects TRBV7-2 to TRBJ2-1; D remains ambiguous. This CDR3 spans 15 amino acids. V lost 0 bases and J lost 0, with 6 bases in between. Germline V CDR1 and CDR2: SGHTA, FQGNSA. This CDR3 reads CASSLAASSYNEQFF. The CDR3, as DNA: TGTGCCAGCAGCTTAGCCGCTAGCTCCTACAATGAGCAGTTCTTC. Complete variable domain (other parts from reference TRBV7-2 and TRBJ2-1): GAGVSQSPSNKVTEKGKDVELRCDPISGHTALYWYRQSLGQGLEFLIYFQGNSAPDKSGLPSDRFSAERTGGSVSTLTIQRTQQEDSAVYLCASSLAASSYNEQFFGPGTRLTVL.

The chain combines TRBV28 with TRBJ1-3; tentative D call: TRBD1 (6 bases). Germline CDR1 reads MDHEN; CDR2 reads SYDVKM. The CDR3 is made up of 13 amino acids. The germline V and J ends were trimmed by 6 bases and 7 bases, with 13 bases remaining between them. The CDR3 region is CASSWDTTNTIYF. The DNA of the CDR3 is TGTGCCAGCAGCTGGGACACCACGAACACCATATATTTT.

This clone was found once. This sequence joins TRBV11-2 and TRBJ2-7; unclear D gene. V lost 5 bases and J 6 bases, leaving 14 bases between the germline ends. Germline V gene sequence: CDR1 SGHAT, CDR2 FQNNGV. The CDR3 length is 13 residues. The CDR3, as DNA: TGTGCCAGCAGCCAGTCATGGGGTCGCGAGCAGTACTTC. Translated, it gives CASSQSWGREQYF.

The chain combines TRBV7-9 with TRBJ2-7, with 10 bases identical to TRBD1. This CDR3 is built from 14 residues. V trimming: 4 bases; J trimming: 6 bases; junction bases outside the gene matches: 6. Germline assignment: CDR1 SEHNR and CDR2 FQNEAQ (reference sequence). CDR3 region: CASSWGQGRSEQYF. The CDR3 DNA reads as TGTGCCAGCAGCTGGGGACAGGGGAGATCCGAGCAGTACTTC.

The chain combines TRBV30 with TRBJ1-1, with 10 bases aligning to TRBD1. The V and J ends lost 5 bases and 0 bases, in that order; junction bases with no gene match: 0. This CDR3 has 13 residues. The germline V gene encodes CDR1 GTSNPN and CDR2 SVGIG (reference sequence). CDR3 region: CAWGTGVNTEAFF. CDR3 nucleotides: TGTGCCTGGGGGACAGGGGTGAACACTGAAGCTTTCTTT.

V gene TRBV7-2 combines with J gene TRBJ2-3, with 7 bases identical to TRBD2. Germline CDR1 reads SGHTA; CDR2 reads FQGNSA. The CDR3 is 17 amino acids. V shed 0 bases, J shed 2 bases, and the junction held 8 bases outside the gene matches. The CDR3 region has the DNA TGTGCCAGCAGCTTAGCAGCCGGACTAGGATCCACAGATACGCAGTATTTT. Amino acid sequence: CASSLAAGLGSTDTQYF.

The genes are TRBV7-6 and TRBJ2-1; D may match TRBD1 or TRBD2 (5 bases each). Trimming stripped 5 bases from V and 4 bases from J, with 15 bases between. This CDR3 comprises 15 residues. From germline, CDR1 is SGHVS and CDR2 FNYEAQ. CDR3 in DNA: TGTGCCAGCAGCCCCGGGGCAGGCGGGTACAATGAGCAGTTCTTC. This translates into CASSPGAGGYNEQFF.

The J gene is TRBJ1-2, the V gene TRBV7-2; a possible D gene is TRBD1 (6 bases). The germline V and J ends were trimmed by 3 bases and 4 bases, with 12 bases remaining between them. Germline V CDR1 and CDR2: SGHTA, FQGNSA. This CDR3 has 14 residues. CDR3 DNA: TGTGCCAGCAGCTTGAGGGACACCCGCTATGGCTACACCTTC. It specifies CASSLRDTRYGYTF. The full variable domain, its missing parts supplied by reference TRBV7-2 and TRBJ1-2, is GAGVSQSPSNKVTEKGKDVELRCDPISGHTALYWYRQSLGQGLEFLIYFQGNSAPDKSGLPSDRFSAERTGGSVSTLTIQRTQQEDSAVYLCASSLRDTRYGYTFGSGTRLTVV.

This clone was found once. The chain links TRBV7-6 to TRBJ2-6; unclear D gene. This CDR3 is 15 amino acids long. Germline values: CDR1 SGHVS, CDR2 FNYEAQ. V dropped 4 bases and J dropped 3 bases, with 10 bases sitting between them. CDR3 bases: TGTGCCAGCAGCTCAAGGCCTAGTGGGGCCAACGTCCTGACTTTC. Its protein is CASSSRPSGANVLTF.

The chain joins TRBV15 to TRBJ2-7; D perhaps matches TRBD1 (7 bases). The CDR3 contains 15 residues. V lost 3 bases to trimming and J lost 0 bases, with 12 bases between them. Germline loops: CDR1 LNHNV, CDR2 YYDKDF (reference sequence). CDR3 sequence: CATSRGGQTSYEQYF. For the CDR3, the DNA is TGTGCCACCAGCAGGGGGGGACAGACCTCCTACGAGCAGTACTTC.

The J gene is TRBJ2-7, the V gene TRBV5-6, with TRBD2 matching over 11 bases. Per the germline V gene, CDR1 is SGHDT and CDR2 is YYEEEE. This CDR3 comprises 15 residues. The junction had 7 bases not matched to a gene; V was cut back by 1 base and J by 7 bases. CDR3 in DNA: TGTGCCAGCAGCTTGCTGACTAGCGGGAAGGCAGAGCAGTACTTC. This encodes CASSLLTSGKAEQYF.